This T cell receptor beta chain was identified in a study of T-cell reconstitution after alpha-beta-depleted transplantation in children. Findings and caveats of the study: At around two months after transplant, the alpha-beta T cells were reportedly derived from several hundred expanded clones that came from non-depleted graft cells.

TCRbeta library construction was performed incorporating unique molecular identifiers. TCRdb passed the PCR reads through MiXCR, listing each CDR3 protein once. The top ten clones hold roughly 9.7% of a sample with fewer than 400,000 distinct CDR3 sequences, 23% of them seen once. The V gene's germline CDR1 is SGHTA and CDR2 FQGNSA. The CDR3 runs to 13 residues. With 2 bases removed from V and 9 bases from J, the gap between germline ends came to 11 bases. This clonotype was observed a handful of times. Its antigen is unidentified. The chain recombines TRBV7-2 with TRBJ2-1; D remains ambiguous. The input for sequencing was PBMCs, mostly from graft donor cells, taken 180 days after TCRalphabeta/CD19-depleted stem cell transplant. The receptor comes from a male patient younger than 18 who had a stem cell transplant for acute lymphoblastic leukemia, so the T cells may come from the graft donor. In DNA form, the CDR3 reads TGTGCCAGCAGCTTAAAAAGGTCTTTTGAGCAGTTCTTC. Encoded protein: CASSLKRSFEQFF.